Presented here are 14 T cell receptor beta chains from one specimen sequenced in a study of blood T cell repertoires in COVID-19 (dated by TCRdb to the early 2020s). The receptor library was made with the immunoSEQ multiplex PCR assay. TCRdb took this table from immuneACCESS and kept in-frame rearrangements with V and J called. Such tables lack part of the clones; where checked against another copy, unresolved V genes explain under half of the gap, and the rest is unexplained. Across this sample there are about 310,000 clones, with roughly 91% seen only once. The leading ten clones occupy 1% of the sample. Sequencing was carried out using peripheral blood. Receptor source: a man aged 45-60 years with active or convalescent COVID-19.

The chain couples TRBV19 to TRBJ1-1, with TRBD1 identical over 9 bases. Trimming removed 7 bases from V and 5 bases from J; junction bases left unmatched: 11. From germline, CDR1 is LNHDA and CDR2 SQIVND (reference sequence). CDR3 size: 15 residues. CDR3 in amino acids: CASIAKGTGSTEAFF. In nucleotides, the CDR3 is TGTGCCAGTATCGCCAAGGGGACAGGGAGTACTGAAGCTTTCTTT.

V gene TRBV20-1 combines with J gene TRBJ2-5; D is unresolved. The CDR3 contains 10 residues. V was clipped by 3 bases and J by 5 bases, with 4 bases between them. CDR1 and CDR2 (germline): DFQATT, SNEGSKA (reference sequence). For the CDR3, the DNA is TGCAGTGCTAGGCAGGAGACCCAGTACTTC. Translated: CSARQETQYF.

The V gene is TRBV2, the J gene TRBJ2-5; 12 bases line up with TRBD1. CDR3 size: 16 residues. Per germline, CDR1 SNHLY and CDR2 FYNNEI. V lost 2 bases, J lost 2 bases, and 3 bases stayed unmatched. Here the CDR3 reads CASSELGQGAQETQYF. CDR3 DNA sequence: TGTGCCAGCAGTGAATTGGGACAGGGGGCTCAAGAGACCCAGTACTTC.

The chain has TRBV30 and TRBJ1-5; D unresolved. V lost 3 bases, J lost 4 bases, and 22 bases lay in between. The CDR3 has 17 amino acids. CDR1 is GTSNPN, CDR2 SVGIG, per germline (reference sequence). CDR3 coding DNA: TGTGCCTGGAGCCACGAGAGGGTTTGGGGATCTAATCAGCCCCAGCATTTT. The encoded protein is CAWSHERVWGSNQPQHF.

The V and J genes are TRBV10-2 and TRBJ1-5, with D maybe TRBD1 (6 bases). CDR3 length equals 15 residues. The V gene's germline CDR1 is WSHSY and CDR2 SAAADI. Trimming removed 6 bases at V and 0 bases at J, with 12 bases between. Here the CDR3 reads CASRETGFSNQPQHF. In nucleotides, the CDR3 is TGCGCCAGCAGGGAAACAGGGTTTAGCAATCAGCCCCAGCATTTT.

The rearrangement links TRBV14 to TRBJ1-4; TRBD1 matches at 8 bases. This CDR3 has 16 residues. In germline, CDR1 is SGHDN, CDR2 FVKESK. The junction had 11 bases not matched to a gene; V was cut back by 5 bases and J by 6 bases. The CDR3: CASSFGTGVPYEKLFF. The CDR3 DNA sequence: TGTGCCAGCAGCTTCGGGACAGGAGTCCCCTATGAAAAACTGTTTTTT.

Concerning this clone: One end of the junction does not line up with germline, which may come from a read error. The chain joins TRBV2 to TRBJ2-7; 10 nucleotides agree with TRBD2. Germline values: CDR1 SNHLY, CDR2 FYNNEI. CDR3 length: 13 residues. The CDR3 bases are TGTGCCAGCAGTGAAGGGGGAATGCTAGCGGGAGTATTC. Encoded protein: CASSEGGMLAGVF.

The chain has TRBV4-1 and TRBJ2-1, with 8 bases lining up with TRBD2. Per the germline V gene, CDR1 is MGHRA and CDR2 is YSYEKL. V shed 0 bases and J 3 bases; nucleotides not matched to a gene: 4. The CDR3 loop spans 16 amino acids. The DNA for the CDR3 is TGCGCCAGCAGCCAAGAAACTAGCGGATACTACAATGAGCAGTTCTTC. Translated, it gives CASSQETSGYYNEQFF.

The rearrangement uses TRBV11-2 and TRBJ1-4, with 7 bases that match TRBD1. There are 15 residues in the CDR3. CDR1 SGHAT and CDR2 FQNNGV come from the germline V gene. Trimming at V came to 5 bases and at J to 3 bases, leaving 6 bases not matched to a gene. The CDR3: CASSGGTASNEKLFF. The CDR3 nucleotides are TGTGCCAGCAGCGGCGGGACAGCCTCTAATGAAAAACTGTTTTTT.

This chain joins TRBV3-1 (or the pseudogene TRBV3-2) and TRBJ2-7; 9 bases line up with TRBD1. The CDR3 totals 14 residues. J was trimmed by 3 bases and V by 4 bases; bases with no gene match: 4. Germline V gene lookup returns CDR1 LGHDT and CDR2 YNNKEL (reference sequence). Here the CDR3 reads CASSRTGEVYEQYF. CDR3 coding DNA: TGTGCCAGCAGCCGGACAGGGGAAGTCTACGAGCAGTACTTC.

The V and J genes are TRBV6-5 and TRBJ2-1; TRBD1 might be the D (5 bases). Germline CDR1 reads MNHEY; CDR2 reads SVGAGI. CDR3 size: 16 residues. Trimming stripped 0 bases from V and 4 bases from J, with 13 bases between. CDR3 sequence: CASSYSIGEKYNEQFF. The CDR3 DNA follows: TGTGCCAGCAGTTACTCGATAGGGGAAAAATACAATGAGCAGTTCTTC.

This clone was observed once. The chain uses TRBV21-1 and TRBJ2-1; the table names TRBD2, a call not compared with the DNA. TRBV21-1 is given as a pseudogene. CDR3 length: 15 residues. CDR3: CASSTGSPGYNEQFF. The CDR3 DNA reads TGTGCCAGCAGCACTGGGAGCCCCGGCTACAATGAGCAGTTCTTC.

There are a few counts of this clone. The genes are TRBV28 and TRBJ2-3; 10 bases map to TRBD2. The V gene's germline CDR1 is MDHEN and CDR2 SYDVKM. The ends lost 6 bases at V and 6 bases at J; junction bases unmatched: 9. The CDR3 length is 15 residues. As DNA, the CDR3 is TGTGCCAGCAGCTCCCTAGCGGGGGAGGGGGATACGCAGTATTTT. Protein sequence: CASSSLAGEGDTQYF.

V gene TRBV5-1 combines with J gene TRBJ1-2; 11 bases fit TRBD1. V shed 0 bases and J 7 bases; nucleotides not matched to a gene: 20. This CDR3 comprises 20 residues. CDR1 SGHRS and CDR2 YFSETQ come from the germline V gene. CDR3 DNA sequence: TGCGCCAGCAGCTTGGTGGTCCCGGGACAGGGGGTTGTGCCGGTGGCTGGCTACACCTTC. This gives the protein CASSLVVPGQGVVPVAGYTF.